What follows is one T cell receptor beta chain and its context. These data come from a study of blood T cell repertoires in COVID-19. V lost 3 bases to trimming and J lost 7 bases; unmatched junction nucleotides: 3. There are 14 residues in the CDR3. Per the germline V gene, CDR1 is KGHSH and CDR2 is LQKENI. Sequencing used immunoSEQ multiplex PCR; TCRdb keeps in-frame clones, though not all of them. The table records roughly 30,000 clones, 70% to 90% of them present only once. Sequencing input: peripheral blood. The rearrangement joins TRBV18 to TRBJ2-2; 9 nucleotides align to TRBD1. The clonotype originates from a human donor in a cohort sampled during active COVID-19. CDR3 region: CASSPGQGGGELFF. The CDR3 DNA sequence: TGTGCCAGCTCACCGGGACAGGGAGGCGGGGAGCTGTTTTTT.